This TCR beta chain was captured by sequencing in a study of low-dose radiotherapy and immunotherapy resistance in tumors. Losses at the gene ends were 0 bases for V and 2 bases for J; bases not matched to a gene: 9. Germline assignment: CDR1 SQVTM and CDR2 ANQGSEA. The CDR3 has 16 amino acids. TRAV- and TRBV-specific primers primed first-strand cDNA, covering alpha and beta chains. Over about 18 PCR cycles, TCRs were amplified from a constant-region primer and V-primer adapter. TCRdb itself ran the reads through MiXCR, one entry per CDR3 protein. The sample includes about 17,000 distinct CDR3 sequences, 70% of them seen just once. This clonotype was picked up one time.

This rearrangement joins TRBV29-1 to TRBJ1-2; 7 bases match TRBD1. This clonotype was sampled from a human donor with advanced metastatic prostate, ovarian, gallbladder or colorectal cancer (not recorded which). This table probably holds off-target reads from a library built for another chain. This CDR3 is CSVEDRDSTPNYGYTF. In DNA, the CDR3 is TGCAGCGTTGAAGATCGGGACAGCACCCCGAACTATGGCTACACCTTC.